This T cell receptor beta chain stems from a study of blood T cell repertoires in COVID-19. Study at large: Researchers got acute and convalescent COVID-19 samples from the United States, Italy and Spain.

V dropped 0 bases and J dropped 0; count of bases not matched to a gene: 4. The CDR3 sequence is 18 residues long. The germline CDR1 and CDR2 sequences are SGHRS and YFSETQ. In the authors' methods: Estimates of nucleated cell counts were drawn from the amplification of reference gene primers. Sequenced by immunoSEQ multiplex PCR; TCRdb stores in-frame clones only, minus some. For V, J and clone size, that table is used; D and trimming come from the DNA. There are hundreds of thousands of clones in the sample; roughly 84% occur only once, and 2% to 2.5% lies in the top ten. The receptor comes from a woman aged 40 to 50 who had recovered from COVID-19. This chain joins TRBV5-1 and TRBJ2-3; 13 bases map to TRBD2. The specimen sequenced was peripheral blood. In DNA, the CDR3 is TGCGCCAGCAGCTTGGGGACTAGCGGGGGCCCTAGCACAGATACGCAGTATTTT. Amino acids: CASSLGTSGGPSTDTQYF. The variable domain in full, completed from reference TRBV5-1 and TRBJ2-3, reads KAGVTQTPRYLIKTRGQQVTLSCSPISGHRSVSWYQQTPGQGLQFLFEYFSETQRNKGNFPGRFSGRQFSNSRSEMNVSTLELGDSALYLCASSLGTSGGPSTDTQYFGPGTRLTVL.